Given below is one TCR beta chain in context. The data belong to a study of PD-1 blockade in classical Hodgkin lymphoma. Brentuximab vedotin exposure varied among the patients, all of whom had relapsed after autologous stem cell transplantation. The V gene's germline CDR1 is SGHRS and CDR2 YFSETQ. V lost 0 bases to trimming and J lost 0 bases; unmatched junction nucleotides: 6. The CDR3 length is 18 residues. Only in-frame clones appear in the TCRdb table, and some are missing; sequencing was by immunoSEQ multiplex PCR. The table records 47,000 or so clones, about three quarters of them present only once.

This sequence was found in a human donor with classical Hodgkin lymphoma. The J gene is TRBJ1-3, the V gene TRBV5-1; 10 nucleotides match TRBD1. The sequencing used peripheral blood mononuclear cells (PBMCs), collected at baseline. The CDR3: CASSLGTGGSPSGNTIYF. Here the CDR3 DNA reads TGCGCCAGCAGCTTGGGGACAGGGGGTTCCCCCTCTGGAAACACCATATATTTT.